The 24 T cell receptor delta chains below all came from one sample that was sequenced in a study of Vγ9Vδ2 T cells in congenital toxoplasmosis. A single-tube template-switch cDNA reaction was primed with TRGC- and TRDC-specific primers. The TRGC primer was designed to bind both TRGC1 and TRGC2 constant genes. TCRdb re-analyzed the reads via CATT. The sample has about 370 delta-chain clones, less than 30% seen once. The sequenced sample was gamma-delta T cells from blood. These receptors originate from a child under 10 years old born to a mother with Toxoplasma gondii infection during pregnancy, either congenitally infected or uninfected (not recorded which).

The sample holds a few counts of this clone. The rearrangement links TRDV2 to TRDJ1; TRDD3 agrees at 10 bases. TCRdb carries no J gene annotation; the J gene was assigned here by matching the DNA with germline. The CDR3 covers 14 residues. Germline V gene sequence: CDR1 GEAIGNYY, CDR2 EKD. Germline trimming cut 6 bases from V and 7 bases from J; bases unmatched to any gene: 10. CDR3 amino acids: CACMTYWGMGKLIF. The CDR3 region has the DNA TGTGCCTGTATGACGTACTGGGGGATGGGTAAACTCATCTTT.

In this sample, this clone turned up once. It is likely a read error: a sequence one base away is far more abundant. The chain recombines TRDV2 with TRDJ3; 9 bases are shared with TRDD3. The J gene comes from matching the DNA to germline here; TCRdb lacks it. CDR1 and CDR2 from the germline V gene are GEAIGNYY and EKD. CDR3 length: 18 residues. The DNA of the CDR3 is TGTGCTTGTGACAGCTGGGGGATTAACTCCTGGGACACCCGACAGATGTTTTTC. It is translated as CACDSWGINSWDTRQMFF.

This clone turned up a few times. The likely explanation is a read error, given a far larger clone one base away. The chain couples TRDV2 to TRDJ1; TRDD3 aligns across 7 bases. The J gene was missing in TCRdb and was found by matching the end of the DNA to germline. In germline, CDR1 is GEAIGNYY, CDR2 EKD. There are 18 residues in the CDR3. Trimming at V came to 3 bases and at J to 0 bases, leaving 15 bases not matched to a gene. The CDR3 reads CACDRAGTGETHTDKLIF. As DNA, the CDR3 is TGTGCCTGTGACCGAGCCGGTACTGGGGAAACTCACACCGATAAACTCATCTTT.

For this clone: The TCRdb protein comes from a much larger clone and disagrees with this DNA's translation at residue 3, likely due to a read error; the protein given here is derived from the DNA. V gene TRDV2 combines with J gene TRDJ1, with 7 positions matching TRDD3. Germline matching of the DNA provided the J gene here, since TCRdb leaves it blank. This CDR3 has 17 amino acids. Germline CDR1 GEAIGNYY, CDR2 EKD. CDR3 DNA: TGTGCCGGTGACACGCTAGGTGGGGGACGAACTGAAAATAAACTCATCTTT. Encoded protein: CAGDTLGGGRTENKLIF.

This clone was detected a few times. A far larger clone is off by one base, so a read error is likely. The J gene is TRDJ2, the V gene TRDV1; 7 bases fit TRDD3. Germline V lookup: CDR1 TSWWSYY, CDR2 QGS. The CDR3 consists of 22 residues. J was trimmed by 4 bases and V by 2 bases; bases with no gene match: 25. CDR3 bases: TGTGCTCTTGGGGAAGTCGTCCACCCTTGGCCCATACTGGGGATAACGACAGCACAACTCTTCTTT. It translates to CALGEVVHPWPILGITTAQLFF.

Details on this clone: The protein TCRdb lists belongs to a much larger clone and differs from this DNA's translation at residue 12, which points to a read error; the protein shown is made from the DNA. The V gene call reads TRDV2; no J gene was called; TRDD3, the D gene given by the table, was not confirmed from the DNA. The CDR3 is made up of 14 amino acids. CDR1 and CDR2 (germline): GEAIGNYY, EKD. CDR3 amino acids: CACDAGGLTAQFFF. The CDR3, as DNA: TGTGCCTGTGACGCTGGGGGATTGACAGCACAATTCTTCTTT.

Concerning this clone: This probably arose from a read error, given a far larger clone one base away. The rearrangement links TRAV29/DV5 to TRDJ1, with 10 positions matching TRDD3. TCRdb offers no J gene call, so here the DNA was matched to germline to obtain one. The CDR3 spans 15 residues. The V gene end was trimmed by 0 bases and the J gene end by 5 bases; junction bases not matched to a gene: 7. In germline, CDR1 is NSMFDY, CDR2 ISSIKDK. CDR3 DNA sequence: TGTGCAGCAAGCGGCTGGGGGATATGGACTGATAAACTCATCTTT. Its translation is CAASGWGIWTDKLIF.

This clone was detected only a few times. TCRdb's entry gives the protein of a much larger clone, which mismatches this DNA's translation at residue 8, likely from a read error; the protein reported here is translated from the DNA. J is TRDJ1 and V is TRDV1; D uncertain. The CDR3 runs 12 residues. V was clipped by 4 bases and J by 8 bases, with 11 bases between them. CDR1 and CDR2 from the germline V gene are TSWWSYY and QGS. Here the CDR3 DNA reads TGTGCTCTTGGGGTTACTAGGAAAAAACTCATCTTT. Translating gives CALGVTRKKLIF.

This clone has more than one count but fewer than ten. No call was made for the V gene; the J gene is TRDJ1. CDR3 length equals 10 residues. In nucleotides, the CDR3 is TGTGCAAAAGATATTGAAAATGGCATCTTT. Its translation is CAKDIENGIF.

For this clone: Since a far larger clone is one base different, this is likely a read error. This sequence joins TRDV2 and TRDJ1; D not certain. This CDR3 comprises 13 residues. Per germline, CDR1 GEAIGNYY and CDR2 EKD. V lost 3 bases and J lost 3, with 10 bases in between. The CDR3: CACDGLNSDKLIF. The DNA for the CDR3 is TGTGCCTGTGACGGGCTGAACTCCGATAAACTCATCTTT.

Comments on this clone: With a far larger clone one base away, a read error is the likely cause. Other DNA sequences from this sample encode an identical CDR3 as well. This sequence joins TRDV2 and TRDJ2; 8 positions match TRDD3. This CDR3 contains 14 residues. Germline V gives CDR1 GEAIGNYY, CDR2 EKD. With V trimmed by 4 bases and J by 2 bases, 2 bases remained unmatched. This CDR3 is CACDAGGLTAQLFF. Here the CDR3 DNA reads TGTGCCTGTGATGCTGGGGGATTGACAGCACAACTCTTCTTT.

The sample holds a few counts of this clone. At one boundary the junction diverges from the germline segment, which might be a read error. V and J are TRDV1 and TRDJ2, with 7 bases fitting TRDD3. Germline V gene data show CDR1 as TSWWSYY and CDR2 as QGS. This CDR3 has 22 residues. CDR3 DNA sequence: TGTGCTCTTGGGGAAGTCGTCCACCCTTGGCCCGTACTGGGGATAACGACAGAACAACCCTTCTTT. Protein sequence: CALGEVVHPWPVLGITTEQPFF.

On this clone itself: This likely reflects a read error, since a far larger clone is one base away. Other DNA sequences in the sample encode the same CDR3. The rearrangement uses TRDV2 and TRDJ2, with TRDD3 identical over 9 bases. Matching the DNA to germline supplied the J gene, which TCRdb does not give. From germline, CDR1 is GEAIGNYY and CDR2 EKD. This CDR3 comprises 14 residues. The CDR3 here is CACDAGGLTAQLFF. In nucleotides, the CDR3 is TGTGCCTGTGACGCTGGGGGATTGACAGCGCAACTCTTCTTT.

About this clone: A far larger clone is one nucleotide away, so this likely arose from a read error. Distinct nucleotide sequences in the sample also encode this CDR3. This chain links TRDV2 with TRDJ1, with 7 bases that match TRDD3. The J gene, not given by TCRdb, was assigned here from a germline match of the nucleotide sequence. Per germline, CDR1 GEAIGNYY and CDR2 EKD. This CDR3 region has 17 residues. In DNA, the CDR3 is TGTGCTTGTGACACGCTAGGTGGGGGACGAACTGAAAATAAACTCATCTTT. Its translation is CACDTLGGGRTENKLIF.

Remarks on this clone: The TCRdb record carries a much larger clone's protein, which differs from this DNA's translation at residue 8; a read error is the likely cause, and the protein listed here is the DNA translation. The chain joins TRDV2 to TRDJ1; 12 bases match TRDD3. TCRdb is silent on the J gene; assignment here came from matching the DNA to germline. Trimming cost V 0 bases and J 3 bases; bases outside gene matches: 7. Germline V gene data show CDR1 as GEAIGNYY and CDR2 as EKD. CDR3 length equals 17 residues. This CDR3 reads CACDTLSAGGYADKLIF. The CDR3 coding sequence is TGTGCCTGTGACACCCTTAGCGCTGGGGGATACGCCGATAAACTCATCTTT.

Turning to this clone: It differs at one base from a far larger clone, so likely a read error. Other DNA sequences in the sample encode the same CDR3. The genes are TRDV1 and TRDJ1, with a possible D match to TRDD3 (5 bases). The CDR3 loop spans 12 amino acids. CDR1 and CDR2 (germline): TSWWSYY, QGS. The CDR3 DNA reads TGTGCCCTTGGGGTTACTAGGAATAAACTCATCTTT. Translation gives CALGVTRNKLIF.

This clone is hyperexpanded (1% or more) within its sample. At the DNA level, this CDR3 is encoded by other sequences in the same sample as well. This sequence joins TRDV2 and TRDJ1; TRDD3 aligns across 13 bases. J gave up 3 bases and V 0 bases, and 6 bases lay outside the gene matches. This CDR3 comprises 17 residues. Germline CDR1 is GEAIGNYY and CDR2 is EKD. The CDR3 bases are TGTGCCTGTGACACCCTTAGCACTGGGGGATACGCCGATAAACTCATCTTT. Translating gives CACDTLSTGGYADKLIF.

This clone was counted only a few times. The protein in TCRdb stems from a much larger clone and differs at residue 9 from this DNA's translation, likely a read error; here the protein is translated from the DNA. The J gene is TRDJ2, the V gene TRDV2; the match to TRDD3 covers 9 bases. No J segment appears in TCRdb, so it was assigned here by matching the sequence to germline. V shed 3 bases and J 6 bases; nucleotides not matched to a gene: 4. This CDR3 has 14 residues. CDR1 and CDR2 from the germline V gene are GEAIGNYY and EKD. CDR3 sequence (DNA): TGTGCCTGTGACGCTGGGGGATTGGCAGCACAACTCTTCTTT. It encodes CACDAGGLAAQLFF.

As concerns this clone: TCRdb has a much larger clone's protein, which differs at residue 5 from the translation of this DNA, likely because of a read error; what is shown is the protein translated from the DNA. The V gene is TRDV2, the J gene TRDJ1; 13 bases agree with TRDD3. In the absence of a J gene in TCRdb, the DNA was matched to germline to assign it here. The CDR3 totals 17 residues. V lost 3 bases, J lost 3 bases, and 9 bases stayed unmatched. Germline CDR1 and CDR2: GEAIGNYY and EKD. The CDR3 loop reads CACDSLSTGGYADKLIF. As DNA, the CDR3 is TGTGCCTGTGACTCCCTTAGCACTGGGGGATACGCCGATAAACTCATCTTT.

Remarks on this clone: A read error is likely here: a far larger clone is one base away. The rearrangement links TRAV38-2/DV8 to TRDJ1; 8 nucleotides match TRDD3. No J segment appears in TCRdb, so it was assigned here by matching the sequence to germline. CDR1 is TSESDYY and CDR2 is QEAYKQQN in the germline V gene. Trimming at V came to 2 bases and at J to 4 bases, leaving 28 bases not matched to a gene. The CDR3 sequence is 22 residues long. The CDR3 loop reads CAYRSPLDMYWGYRGYIDKLIF. The CDR3 DNA follows: TGTGCTTATAGGAGTCCCCTAGATATGTACTGGGGATACCGAGGTTACATCGATAAACTCATCTTT.

This clone was recorded once. TCRdb's listed protein matches a much larger clone and diverges from this DNA's translation at residue 3, likely through a read error; the protein shown comes from the DNA. The rearrangement links TRDV2 to TRDJ1, with 7 bases lining up with TRDD3. The J gene is absent in TCRdb and was assigned here via DNA matching to germline. Per germline, CDR1 GEAIGNYY and CDR2 EKD. This CDR3 is built from 17 residues. The chain's CDR3 is CAWDTLGGGRTENKLIF. The CDR3 DNA reads as TGTGCCTGGGACACGCTAGGTGGGGGACGAACTGAAAATAAACTCATCTTT.

This clone was seen more than once but under ten times. TCRdb's protein, taken from a much larger clone, differs from this DNA's translation at residue 8, likely owing to a read error; the protein displayed comes from the DNA. This sequence joins TRDV2 and TRDJ2; 9 bases agree with TRDD3. CDR1 and CDR2 (germline): GEAIGNYY, EKD. There are 14 residues in the CDR3. J was trimmed by 5 bases and V by 3 bases; bases with no gene match: 3. This CDR3 is CACDAGGFTAQLFF. DNA of the CDR3: TGTGCCTGTGACGCTGGGGGATTTACAGCACAACTCTTCTTT.

This clone has more than one count but fewer than ten. Only one base separates this from a far larger clonotype, so it likely reflects a read error. This sequence joins TRDV2 and TRDJ1, with TRDD3 matching over 13 bases. The J segment lost 6 bases and the V segment lost 0 bases, leaving 21 bases of the junction unmatched. The CDR3 runs to 21 residues. CDR1 is GEAIGNYY, CDR2 EKD, per germline. The CDR3 protein is CACDTVTGGYASVESTNKLIF. CDR3 sequence (DNA): TGTGCCTGTGACACCGTTACTGGGGGATACGCAAGTGTAGAGTCTACCAATAAACTCATCTTT.

This clone was found a few times. For this DNA, TCRdb reports the protein of a much larger clone, which diverges at residue 13, most likely from a read error; the protein presented here is translated directly from the DNA. The chain uses TRDV2 and TRDJ2; TRDD3 agrees at 7 bases. Unmatched junction bases numbered 12, after V lost 3 bases and J lost 12 bases. Germline lookup yields CDR1 GEAIGNYY and CDR2 EKD. This CDR3 contains 14 residues. CDR3 loop: CACDGLLGFDKLFF. In nucleotides, the CDR3 is TGTGCCTGTGACGGACTACTGGGGTTCGATAAACTCTTCTTT.